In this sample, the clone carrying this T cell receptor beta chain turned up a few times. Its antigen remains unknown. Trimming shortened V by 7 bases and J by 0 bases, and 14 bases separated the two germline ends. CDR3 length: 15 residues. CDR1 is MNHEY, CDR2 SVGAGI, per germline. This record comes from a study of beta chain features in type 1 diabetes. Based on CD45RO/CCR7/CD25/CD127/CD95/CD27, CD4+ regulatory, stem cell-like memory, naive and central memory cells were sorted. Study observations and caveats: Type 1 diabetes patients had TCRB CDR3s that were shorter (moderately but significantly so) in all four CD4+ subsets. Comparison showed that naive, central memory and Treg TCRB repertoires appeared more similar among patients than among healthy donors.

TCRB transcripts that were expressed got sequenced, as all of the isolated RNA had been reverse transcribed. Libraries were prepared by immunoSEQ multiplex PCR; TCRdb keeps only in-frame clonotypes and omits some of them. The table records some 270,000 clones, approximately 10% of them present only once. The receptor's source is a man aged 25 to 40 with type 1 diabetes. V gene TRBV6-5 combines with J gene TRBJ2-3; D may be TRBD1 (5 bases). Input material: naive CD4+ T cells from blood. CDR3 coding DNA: TGTGCCAGCAACCAGGGATTAACTAGCACAGATACGCAGTATTTT. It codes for CASNQGLTSTDTQYF.